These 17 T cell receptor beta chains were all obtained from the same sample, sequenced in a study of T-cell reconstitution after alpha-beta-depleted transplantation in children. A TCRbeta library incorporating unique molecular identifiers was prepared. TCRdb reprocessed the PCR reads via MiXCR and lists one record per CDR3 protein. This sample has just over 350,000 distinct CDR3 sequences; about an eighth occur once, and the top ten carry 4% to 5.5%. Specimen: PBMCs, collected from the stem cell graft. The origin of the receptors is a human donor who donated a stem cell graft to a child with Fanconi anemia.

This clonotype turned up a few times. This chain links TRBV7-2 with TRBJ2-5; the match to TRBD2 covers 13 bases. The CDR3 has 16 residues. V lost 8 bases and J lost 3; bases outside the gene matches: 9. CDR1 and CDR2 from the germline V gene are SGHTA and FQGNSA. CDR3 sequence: CASSGLAGAIKETQYF. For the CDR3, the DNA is TGTGCCAGCTCTGGACTAGCGGGGGCCATTAAAGAGACCCAGTACTTC.

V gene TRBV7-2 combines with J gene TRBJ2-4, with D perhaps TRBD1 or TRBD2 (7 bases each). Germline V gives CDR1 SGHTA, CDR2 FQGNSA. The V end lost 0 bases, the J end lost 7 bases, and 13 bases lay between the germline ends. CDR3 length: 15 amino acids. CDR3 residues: CASSLAYRGGNIQYF. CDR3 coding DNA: TGTGCCAGCAGCTTAGCGTACAGGGGAGGGAACATTCAGTACTTC. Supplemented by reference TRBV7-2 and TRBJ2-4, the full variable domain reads GAGVSQSPSNKVTEKGKDVELRCDPISGHTALYWYRQSLGQGLEFLIYFQGNSAPDKSGLPSDRFSAERTGGSVSTLTIQRTQQEDSAVYLCASSLAYRGGNIQYFGAGTRLSVL.

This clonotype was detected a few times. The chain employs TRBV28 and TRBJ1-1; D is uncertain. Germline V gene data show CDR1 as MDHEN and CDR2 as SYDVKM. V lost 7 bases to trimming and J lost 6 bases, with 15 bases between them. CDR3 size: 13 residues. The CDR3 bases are TGTGCCAGCAATATACATCGTACGGCTGAAGCTTTCTTT. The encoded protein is CASNIHRTAEAFF.

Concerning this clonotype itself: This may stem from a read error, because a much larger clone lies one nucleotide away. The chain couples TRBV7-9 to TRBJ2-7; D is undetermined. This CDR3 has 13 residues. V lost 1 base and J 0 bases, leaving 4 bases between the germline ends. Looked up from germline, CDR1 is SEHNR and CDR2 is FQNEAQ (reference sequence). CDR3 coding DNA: TGTGCCAGCAGCTTAGACACCTCCTACGAGCAGTACTTC. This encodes CASSLDTSYEQYF.

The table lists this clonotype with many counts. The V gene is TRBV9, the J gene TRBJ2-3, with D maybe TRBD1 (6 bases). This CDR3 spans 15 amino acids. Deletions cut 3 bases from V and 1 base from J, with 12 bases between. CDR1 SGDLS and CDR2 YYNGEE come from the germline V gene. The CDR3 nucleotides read TGTGCCAGCAGCGCCACAGGGTACGGCACAGATACGCAGTATTTT. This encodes CASSATGYGTDTQYF.

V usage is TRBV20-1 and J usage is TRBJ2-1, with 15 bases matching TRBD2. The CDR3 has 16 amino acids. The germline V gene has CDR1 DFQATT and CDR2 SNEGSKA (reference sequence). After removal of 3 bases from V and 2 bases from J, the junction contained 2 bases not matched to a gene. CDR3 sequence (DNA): TGCAGTGCTAGCCGGACTAGCGGGGGGGCCTACAATGAGCAGTTCTTC. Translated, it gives CSASRTSGGAYNEQFF.

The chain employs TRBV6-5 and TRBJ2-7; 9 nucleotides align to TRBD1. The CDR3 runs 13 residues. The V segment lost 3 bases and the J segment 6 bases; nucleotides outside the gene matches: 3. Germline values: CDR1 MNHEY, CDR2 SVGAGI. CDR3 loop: CASSYGTGSEQYV. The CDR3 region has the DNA TGTGCCAGCAGTTATGGGACAGGGAGCGAGCAGTACGTC.

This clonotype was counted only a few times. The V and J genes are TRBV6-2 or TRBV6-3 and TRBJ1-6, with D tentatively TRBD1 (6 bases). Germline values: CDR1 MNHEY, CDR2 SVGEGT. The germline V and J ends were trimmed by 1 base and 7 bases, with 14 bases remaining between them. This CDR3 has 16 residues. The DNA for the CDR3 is TGTGCCAGCAGTTACTACAGGGCAGAATCAAATTCACCCCTCCACTTT. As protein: CASSYYRAESNSPLHF.

CDR3 amino acids: CASSGDISKLFF. CDR3 DNA sequence: TGTGCCAGCAGCGGCGACATAAGCAAACTGTTTTTT. The chain uses TRBV7-2 and TRBJ1-4; D unresolved. V was clipped by 5 bases and J by 11 bases, with 12 bases between them. Germline CDR1 is SGHTA and CDR2 is FQGNSA. The CDR3 spans 12 residues.

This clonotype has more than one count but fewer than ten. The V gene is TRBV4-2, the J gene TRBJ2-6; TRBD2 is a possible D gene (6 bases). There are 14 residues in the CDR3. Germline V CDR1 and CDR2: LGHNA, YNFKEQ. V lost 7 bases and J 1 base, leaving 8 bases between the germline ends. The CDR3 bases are TGTGCCAGCATGGGGGGATCTGGGGCCAACGTCCTGACTTTC. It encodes CASMGGSGANVLTF.

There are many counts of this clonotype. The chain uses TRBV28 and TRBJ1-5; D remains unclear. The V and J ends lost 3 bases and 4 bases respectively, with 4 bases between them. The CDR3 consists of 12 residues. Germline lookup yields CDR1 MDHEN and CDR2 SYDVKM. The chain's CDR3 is CASSLPNQPQHF. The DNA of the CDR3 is TGTGCCAGCAGTTTGCCAAATCAGCCCCAGCATTTT.

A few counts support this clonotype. CDR3 residues: CASSSSETGELFF. The DNA for the CDR3 is TGTGCCAGCAGCTCCAGCGAGACCGGGGAGCTGTTTTTT. The chain is built from TRBV13 and TRBJ2-2; D is uncertain. The CDR3 loop spans 13 amino acids. The germline CDR1 and CDR2 sequences are PRHDT and FYEKMQ (reference sequence). Trimming took off 4 bases at V and 5 bases at J, with 8 bases between the two ends.

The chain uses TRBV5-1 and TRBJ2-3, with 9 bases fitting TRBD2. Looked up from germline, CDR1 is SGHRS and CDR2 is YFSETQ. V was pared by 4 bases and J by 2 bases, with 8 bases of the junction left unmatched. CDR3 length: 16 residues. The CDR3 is CASSKPGLADTDTQYF. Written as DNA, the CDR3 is TGCGCCAGCAGCAAACCGGGACTAGCCGACACAGATACGCAGTATTTT.

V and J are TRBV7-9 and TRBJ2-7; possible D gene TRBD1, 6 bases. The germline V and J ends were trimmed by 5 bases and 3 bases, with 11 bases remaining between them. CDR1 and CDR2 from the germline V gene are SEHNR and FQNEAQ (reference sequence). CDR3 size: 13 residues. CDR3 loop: CASSPPDSYEQYV. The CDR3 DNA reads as TGTGCCAGCAGCCCCCCGGACAGCTACGAGCAGTACGTC.

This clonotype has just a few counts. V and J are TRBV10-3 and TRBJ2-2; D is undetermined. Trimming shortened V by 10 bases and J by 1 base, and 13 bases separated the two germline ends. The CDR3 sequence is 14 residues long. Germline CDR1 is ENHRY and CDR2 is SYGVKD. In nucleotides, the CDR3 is TGTGCCAGCCTAGGTCCCCTGAACACCGGGGAGCTGTTTTTT. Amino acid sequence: CASLGPLNTGELFF.

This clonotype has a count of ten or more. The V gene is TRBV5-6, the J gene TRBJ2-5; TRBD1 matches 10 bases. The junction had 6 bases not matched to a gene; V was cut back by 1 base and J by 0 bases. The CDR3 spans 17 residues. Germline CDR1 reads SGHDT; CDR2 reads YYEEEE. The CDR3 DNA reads TGTGCCAGCAGCTTGCCCGGGACAGGGGCATACCAAGAGACCCAGTACTTC. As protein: CASSLPGTGAYQETQYF.

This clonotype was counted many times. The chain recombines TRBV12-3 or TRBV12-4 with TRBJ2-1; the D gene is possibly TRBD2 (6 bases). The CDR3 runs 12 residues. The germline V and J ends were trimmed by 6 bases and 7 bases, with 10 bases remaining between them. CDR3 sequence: CASSGGTNEQFF. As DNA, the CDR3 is TGTGCCAGCAGCGGGGGTACGAATGAGCAGTTCTTC.